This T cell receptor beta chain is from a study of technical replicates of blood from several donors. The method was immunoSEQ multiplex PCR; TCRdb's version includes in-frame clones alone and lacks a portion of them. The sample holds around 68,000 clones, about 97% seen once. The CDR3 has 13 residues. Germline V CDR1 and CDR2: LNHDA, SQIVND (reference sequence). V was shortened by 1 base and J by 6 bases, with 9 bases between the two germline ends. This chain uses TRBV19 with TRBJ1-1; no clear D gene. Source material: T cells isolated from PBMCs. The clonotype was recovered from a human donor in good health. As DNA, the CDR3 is TGTGCCAGTAGTATAGGGCCCTCCGCTGAAGCTTTCTTT. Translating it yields CASSIGPSAEAFF.